This TCR beta chain was found in a study of blood T cell repertoires in COVID-19. About the research overall: Some COVID-19 samples were acute and others convalescent; all came from the United States, Italy and Spain. The cDNA or gDNA used as material had been derived from T cells, B-cell-depleted T cells, or PBMCs.

The CDR3 length is 14 residues. V trimming: 1 base; J trimming: 8 bases; junction bases outside the gene matches: 6. Looked up from germline, CDR1 is SGHVS and CDR2 is FQNEAQ. A Seattle source enrolled patients during active infection and followed them longitudinally. Original processing methods: How many nucleated cells were present was estimated from reference gene primer amplification. Clones were sequenced by immunoSEQ multiplex PCR, and TCRdb holds only the in-frame ones, with some missing. Clone size and V and J calls were adopted from that table, with D and trimming inferred from the DNA. Among 300,000 to 400,000 clones listed, 88% were seen once.

Sequenced material: peripheral blood. The chain combines TRBV7-8 with TRBJ1-2, with 8 bases identical to TRBD1. This clonotype originated in a woman in her 70s with COVID-19, enrolled during active disease. Here the CDR3 reads CASSLGDRGRGYTF. The CDR3 DNA sequence: TGTGCCAGCAGCTTAGGAGACAGGGGTCGCGGCTACACCTTC.